This T cell receptor (beta chain) was captured in a study of neoadjuvant nivolumab and ipilimumab in lung cancer. Looking at the study overall: The combination arm added day-1 ipilimumab 1 mg/kg to nivolumab 3 mg/kg on days 1, 15, 29.

Libraries were prepared by immunoSEQ multiplex PCR; TCRdb keeps only in-frame clonotypes and omits some of them. Of some 4,200 clones detected, about 80% appear once; the ten largest clones hold over 4%. With respect to this clone: Antigen: not known.

Trimming shortened V by 1 base and J by 4 bases, and 15 bases separated the two germline ends. Germline loops: CDR1 SGHAT, CDR2 FQNNGV. This CDR3 has 16 residues. Points from the study as a whole: Only a single major-pathologic-response sample was available for clonality analysis. Compared with tumor-adjacent uninvolved lung, resected tumors showed greater richness and clonality. From pretherapy to surgery, tumor richness and clonality rose with dual therapy.

This sequence originates from an adult with non-small cell lung cancer. V usage is TRBV11-2 and J usage is TRBJ2-3; D possibly corresponds to TRBD2 (5 bases). Source: peripheral blood, taken after neoadjuvant nivolumab, alone or with ipilimumab, at or shortly before surgery. CDR3 in DNA: TGTGCCAGCAGCTTAGTTTTTGGGAGTGGCTCAGATACGCAGTATTTT. Its protein product is CASSLVFGSGSDTQYF. Supplemented by reference TRBV11-2 and TRBJ2-3, the full variable domain reads EAGVAQSPRYKIIEKRQSVAFWCNPISGHATLYWYQQILGQGPKLLIQFQNNGVVDDSQLPKDRFSAERLKGVDSTLKIQPAKLEDSAVYLCASSLVFGSGSDTQYFGPGTRLTVL.